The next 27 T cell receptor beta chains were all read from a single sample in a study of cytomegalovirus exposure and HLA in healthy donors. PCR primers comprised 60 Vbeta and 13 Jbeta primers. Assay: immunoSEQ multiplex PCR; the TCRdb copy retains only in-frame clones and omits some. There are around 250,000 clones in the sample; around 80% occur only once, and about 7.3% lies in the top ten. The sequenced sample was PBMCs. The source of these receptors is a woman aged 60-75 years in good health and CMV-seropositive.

CDR3 in DNA: TGTGCCAGCAGTAAAGAACAGGCGTCCTATGGCTACACCTTC. Translation: CASSKEQASYGYTF. The chain carries TRBV2 and TRBJ1-2, with a weak D call TRBD1 (5 bases). The CDR3 spans 14 residues. CDR1 is SNHLY and CDR2 is FYNNEI in the germline V gene. V was cut by 5 bases and J by 4 bases, with 14 bases left in between.

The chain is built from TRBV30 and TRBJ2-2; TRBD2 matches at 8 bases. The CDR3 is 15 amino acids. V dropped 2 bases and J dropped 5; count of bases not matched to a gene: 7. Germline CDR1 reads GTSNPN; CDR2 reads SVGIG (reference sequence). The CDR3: CAWSPAGVQTGELFF. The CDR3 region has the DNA TGTGCCTGGAGTCCAGCGGGAGTTCAGACCGGGGAGCTGTTTTTT.

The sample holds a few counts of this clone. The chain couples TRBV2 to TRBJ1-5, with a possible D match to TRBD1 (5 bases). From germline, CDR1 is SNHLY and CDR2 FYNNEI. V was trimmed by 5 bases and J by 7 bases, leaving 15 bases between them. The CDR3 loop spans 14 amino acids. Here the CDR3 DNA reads TGTGCCAGCAGTCTCCGGGACTTTTCACAGCCCCAGCATTTT. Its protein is CASSLRDFSQPQHF.

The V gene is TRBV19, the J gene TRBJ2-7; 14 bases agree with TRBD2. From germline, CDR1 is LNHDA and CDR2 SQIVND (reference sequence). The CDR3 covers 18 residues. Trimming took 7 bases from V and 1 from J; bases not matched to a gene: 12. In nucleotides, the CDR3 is TGTGCCAGTACCCCCGGGACTAGCGGGAGCCCAAATTCCTACGAGCAGTACTTC. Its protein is CASTPGTSGSPNSYEQYF.

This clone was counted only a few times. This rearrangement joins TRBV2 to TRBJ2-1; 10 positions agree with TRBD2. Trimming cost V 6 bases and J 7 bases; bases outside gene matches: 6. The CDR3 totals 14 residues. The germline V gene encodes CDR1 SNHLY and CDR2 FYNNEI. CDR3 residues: CASRTGLAINEQFF. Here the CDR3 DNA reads TGTGCCAGCAGGACGGGACTAGCGATAAATGAGCAGTTCTTC.

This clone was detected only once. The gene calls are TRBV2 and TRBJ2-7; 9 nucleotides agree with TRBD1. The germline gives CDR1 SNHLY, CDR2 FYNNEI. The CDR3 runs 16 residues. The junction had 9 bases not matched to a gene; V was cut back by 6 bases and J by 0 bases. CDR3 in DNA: TGTGCCAGCAGGGCGCCTCCGGGACAGGGCTCCTACGAGCAGTACTTC. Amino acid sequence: CASRAPPGQGSYEQYF.

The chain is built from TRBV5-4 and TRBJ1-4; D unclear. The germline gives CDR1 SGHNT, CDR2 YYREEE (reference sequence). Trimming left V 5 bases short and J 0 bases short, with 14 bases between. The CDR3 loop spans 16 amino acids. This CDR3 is CASSREPSATNEKLFF. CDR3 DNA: TGTGCCAGCAGTCGGGAGCCCTCAGCAACTAATGAAAAACTGTTTTTT.

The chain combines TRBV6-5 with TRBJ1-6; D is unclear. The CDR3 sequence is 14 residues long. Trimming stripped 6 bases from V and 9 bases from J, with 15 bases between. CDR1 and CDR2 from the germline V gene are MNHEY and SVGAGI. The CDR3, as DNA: TGTGCCAGCAGCCACCGGGAAAATGGTTCACCCCTCCACTTT. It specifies CASSHRENGSPLHF.

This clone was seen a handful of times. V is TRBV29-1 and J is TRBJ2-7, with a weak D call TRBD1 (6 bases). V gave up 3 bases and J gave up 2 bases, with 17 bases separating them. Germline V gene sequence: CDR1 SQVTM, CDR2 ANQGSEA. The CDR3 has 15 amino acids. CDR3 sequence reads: CSVEGPVGATYEQYF. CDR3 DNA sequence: TGCAGCGTTGAGGGACCAGTGGGGGCAACCTACGAGCAGTACTTC.

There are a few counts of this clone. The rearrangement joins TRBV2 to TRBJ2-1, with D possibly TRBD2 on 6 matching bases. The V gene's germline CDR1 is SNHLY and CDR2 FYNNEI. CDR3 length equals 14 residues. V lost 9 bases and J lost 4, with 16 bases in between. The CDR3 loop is CASNGEDGYNEQFF. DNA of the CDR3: TGTGCCAGTAACGGGGAGGACGGGTACAATGAGCAGTTCTTC.

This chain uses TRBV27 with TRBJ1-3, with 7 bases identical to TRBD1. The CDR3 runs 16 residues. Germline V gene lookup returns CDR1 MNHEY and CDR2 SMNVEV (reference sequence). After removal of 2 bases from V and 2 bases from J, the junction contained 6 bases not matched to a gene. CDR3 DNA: TGTGCCAGCAGTTTAGAACCAGGGGGAACTGGAAACACCATATATTTT. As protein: CASSLEPGGTGNTIYF.

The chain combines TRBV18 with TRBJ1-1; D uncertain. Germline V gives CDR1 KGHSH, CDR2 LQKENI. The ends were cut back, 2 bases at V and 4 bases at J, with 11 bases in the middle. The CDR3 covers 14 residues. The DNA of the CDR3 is TGTGCCAGCTCACCATCGGGAGCCGGCACTGAAGCTTTCTTT. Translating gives CASSPSGAGTEAFF.

CDR3 sequence: CASSLGGPNEKLFF. In nucleotides, the CDR3 is TGCGCCAGCAGCCTGGGGGGCCCTAATGAAAAACTGTTTTTT. The rearrangement links TRBV5-1 to TRBJ1-4; D possibly corresponds to TRBD1 (6 bases). Germline V CDR1 and CDR2: SGHRS, YFSETQ. The CDR3 is 14 amino acids. V gave up 4 bases and J gave up 3 bases, with 10 bases separating them.

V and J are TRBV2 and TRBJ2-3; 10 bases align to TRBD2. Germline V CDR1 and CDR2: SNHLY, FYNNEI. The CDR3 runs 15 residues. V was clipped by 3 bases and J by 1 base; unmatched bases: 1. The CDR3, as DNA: TGTGCCAGCAGTGACCTAGCGGGAGGCACAGATACGCAGTATTTT. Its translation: CASSDLAGGTDTQYF.

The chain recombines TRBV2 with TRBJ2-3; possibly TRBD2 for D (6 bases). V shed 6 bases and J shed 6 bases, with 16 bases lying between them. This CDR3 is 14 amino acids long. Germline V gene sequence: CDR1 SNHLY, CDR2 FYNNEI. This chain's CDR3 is CASRLVGGADTQYF. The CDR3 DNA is TGTGCCAGCAGACTTGTGGGAGGCGCGGATACGCAGTATTTT.

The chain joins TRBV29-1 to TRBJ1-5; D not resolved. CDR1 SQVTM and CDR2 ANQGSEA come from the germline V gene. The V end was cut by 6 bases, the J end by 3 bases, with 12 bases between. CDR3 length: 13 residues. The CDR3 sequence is CSVGATPNQPQHF. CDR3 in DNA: TGCAGCGTAGGAGCTACCCCCAATCAGCCCCAGCATTTT.

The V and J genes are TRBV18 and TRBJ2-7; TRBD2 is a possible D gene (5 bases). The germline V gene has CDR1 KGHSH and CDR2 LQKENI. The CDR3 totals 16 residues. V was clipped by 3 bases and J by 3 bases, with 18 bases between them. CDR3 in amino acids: CASSPLRTPLNYEQYF. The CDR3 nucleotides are TGTGCCAGCTCACCTCTTAGGACTCCCCTAAACTACGAGCAGTACTTC.

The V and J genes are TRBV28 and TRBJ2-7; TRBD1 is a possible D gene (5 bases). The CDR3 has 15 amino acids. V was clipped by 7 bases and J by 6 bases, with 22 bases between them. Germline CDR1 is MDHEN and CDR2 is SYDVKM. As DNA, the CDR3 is TGTGCCAGCACCCCATCGCAGGGCCCTCGGGTCGAGCAGTACTTC. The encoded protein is CASTPSQGPRVEQYF.

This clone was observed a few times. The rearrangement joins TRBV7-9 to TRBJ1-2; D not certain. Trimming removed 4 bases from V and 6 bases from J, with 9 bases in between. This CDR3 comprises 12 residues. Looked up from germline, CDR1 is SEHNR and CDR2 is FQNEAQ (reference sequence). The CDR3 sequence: CASSSPSHGYTF. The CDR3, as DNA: TGTGCCAGCAGCTCCCCATCCCATGGCTACACCTTC. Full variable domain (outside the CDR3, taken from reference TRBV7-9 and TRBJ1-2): DTGVSQNPRHKITKRGQNVTFRCDPISEHNRLYWYRQTLGQGPEFLTYFQNEAQLEKSRLLSDRFSAERPKGSFSTLEIQRTEQGDSAMYLCASSSPSHGYTFGSGTRLTVV.

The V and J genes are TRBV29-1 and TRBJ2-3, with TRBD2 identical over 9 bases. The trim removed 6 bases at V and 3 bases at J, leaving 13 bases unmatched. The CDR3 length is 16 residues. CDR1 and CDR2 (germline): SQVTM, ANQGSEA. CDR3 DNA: TGCAGCGTGATGACTAGCGGAAGCCGGGGGACAGATACGCAGTATTTT. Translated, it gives CSVMTSGSRGTDTQYF.

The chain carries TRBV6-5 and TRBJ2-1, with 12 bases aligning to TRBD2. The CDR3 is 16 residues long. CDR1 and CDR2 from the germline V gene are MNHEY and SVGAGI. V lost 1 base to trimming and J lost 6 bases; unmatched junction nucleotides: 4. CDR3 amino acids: CASSYFRTSGTNEQFF. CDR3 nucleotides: TGTGCCAGCAGTTACTTTAGGACTAGCGGGACCAATGAGCAGTTCTTC.

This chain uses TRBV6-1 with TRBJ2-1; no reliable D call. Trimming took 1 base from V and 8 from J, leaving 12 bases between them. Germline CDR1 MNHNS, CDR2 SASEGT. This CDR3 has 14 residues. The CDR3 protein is CASSEGLPVDEQFF. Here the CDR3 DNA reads TGTGCCAGCAGTGAAGGACTCCCCGTGGATGAGCAGTTCTTC.

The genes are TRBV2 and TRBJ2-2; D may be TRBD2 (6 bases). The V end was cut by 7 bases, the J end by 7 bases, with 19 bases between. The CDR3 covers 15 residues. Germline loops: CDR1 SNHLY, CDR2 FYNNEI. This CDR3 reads CASTPEGGTVGELFF. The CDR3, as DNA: TGTGCCAGCACCCCTGAAGGCGGGACTGTCGGGGAGCTGTTTTTT. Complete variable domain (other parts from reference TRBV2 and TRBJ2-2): EPEVTQTPSHQVTQMGQEVILRCVPISNHLYFYWYRQILGQKVEFLVSFYNNEISEKSEIFDDQFSVERPDGSNFTLKIRSTKLEDSAMYFCASTPEGGTVGELFFGEGSRLTVL.

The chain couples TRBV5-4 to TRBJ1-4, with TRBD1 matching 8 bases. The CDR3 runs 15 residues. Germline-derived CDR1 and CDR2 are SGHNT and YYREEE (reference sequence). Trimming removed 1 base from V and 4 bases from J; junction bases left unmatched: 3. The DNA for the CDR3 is TGTGCCAGCAGCTTGCCCGGACAGGGTAATGAAAAACTGTTTTTT. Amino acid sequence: CASSLPGQGNEKLFF.

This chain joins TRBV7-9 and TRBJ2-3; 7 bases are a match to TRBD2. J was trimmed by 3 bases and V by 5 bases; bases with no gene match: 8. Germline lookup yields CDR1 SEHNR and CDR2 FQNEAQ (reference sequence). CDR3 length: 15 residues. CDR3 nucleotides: TGTGCCAGCAGCCTAATTAGGACTAGTACAGATACGCAGTATTTT. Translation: CASSLIRTSTDTQYF.

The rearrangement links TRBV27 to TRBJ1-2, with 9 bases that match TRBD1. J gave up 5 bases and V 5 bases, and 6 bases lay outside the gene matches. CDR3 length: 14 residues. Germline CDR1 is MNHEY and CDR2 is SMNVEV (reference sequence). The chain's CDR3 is CASSVGTGSYGYTF. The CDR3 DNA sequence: TGTGCCAGCAGTGTAGGGACAGGGAGTTATGGCTACACCTTC.

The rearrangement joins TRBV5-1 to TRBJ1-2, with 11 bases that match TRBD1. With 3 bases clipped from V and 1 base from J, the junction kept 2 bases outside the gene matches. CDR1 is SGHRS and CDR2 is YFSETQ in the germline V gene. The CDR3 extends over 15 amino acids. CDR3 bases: TGCGCCAGCAGCTCGGGACAGGGGGTTAACTATGGCTACACCTTC. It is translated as CASSSGQGVNYGYTF. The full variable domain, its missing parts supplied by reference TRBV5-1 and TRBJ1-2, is KAGVTQTPRYLIKTRGQQVTLSCSPISGHRSVSWYQQTPGQGLQFLFEYFSETQRNKGNFPGRFSGRQFSNSRSEMNVSTLELGDSALYLCASSSGQGVNYGYTFGSGTRLTVV.